A single sample is the source of the 20 T cell receptor beta chains below, sequenced in a study of monozygotic twins with inflammatory bowel disease (dated by TCRdb to about 2019). Library creation used 5' RACE. The sample was run on an Illumina HiSeq 2500. TCRdb reanalyzed the reads, keeping one entry per CDR3 protein sequence and omitting DNA. In this sample's table one finds about 420,000 distinct CDR3 sequences. The ten largest clones add up to about 2.3% of the sample. Material: blood. The source is a human donor with ulcerative colitis or Crohn's disease, or a healthy co-twin of an affected twin (not recorded which).

The chain recombines TRBV5-1 with TRBJ2-3; TCRdb picks TRBD2, but there is no DNA to check that call. The germline CDR1 and CDR2 sequences are SGHRS and YFSETQ. The CDR3 covers 14 residues. CDR3 amino acids: CASSPSGRAGTQYF.

The V call is TRBV24-1, the J call TRBJ1-2; absent DNA, TCRdb's TRBD1 call cannot be checked. CDR1 and CDR2 (germline): KGHDR, SFDVKD. This CDR3 has 15 residues. The CDR3 spells CATSAGTGTNYGYTF.

The V call is TRBV20-1, the J call TRBJ2-1; TCRdb proposes TRBD2, but this gene call is untestable without DNA. Per germline, CDR1 DFQATT and CDR2 SNEGSKA (reference sequence). This CDR3 contains 14 residues. CDR3 sequence reads: CSARRQLSYNEQFF.

The chain employs TRBV20-1 and TRBJ2-1; TCRdb's D gene call, TRBD2, goes unchecked for lack of DNA. CDR1 DFQATT and CDR2 SNEGSKA come from the germline V gene (reference sequence). This CDR3 is built from 16 residues. The CDR3 sequence is CSASFSRTSGRNEQFF.

The rearrangement joins TRBV20-1 to TRBJ1-4. The CDR3 extends over 14 amino acids. The germline V gene has CDR1 DFQATT and CDR2 SNEGSKA (reference sequence). The CDR3: CSAGSTAGNEKLFF.

The rearrangement joins TRBV28 to TRBJ2-3; TCRdb names TRBD2, which stays unverified in the absence of DNA. The CDR3 covers 15 residues. Per the germline V gene, CDR1 is MDHEN and CDR2 is SYDVKM. The CDR3: CASSETSEGTDTQYF.

The genes are TRBV30 and TRBJ2-7; TCRdb lists TRBD1, though no DNA is available to test this call. The germline V gene has CDR1 GTSNPN and CDR2 SVGIG (reference sequence). CDR3 length: 14 amino acids. CDR3 protein: CAWTRGAGTYEQYF.

The chain combines TRBV2 with TRBJ1-5; TCRdb proposes TRBD1, but this gene call is untestable without DNA. Germline V CDR1 and CDR2: SNHLY, FYNNEI. This CDR3 is built from 16 residues. The CDR3 sequence is CASSDGQGASNQPQHF.

This chain connects TRBV21-1 to TRBJ2-7. TRBV21-1 is marked as a pseudogene. The CDR3 covers 12 residues. The CDR3 protein is CASPQGSHEQYF.

The chain employs TRBV5-1 and TRBJ2-2; with no DNA, the TCRdb D assignment of TRBD2 cannot be verified. Germline assignment: CDR1 SGHRS and CDR2 YFSETQ. CDR3 length equals 16 residues. CDR3: CASSFTRGKNTGELFF. Full variable domain (remainder filled in from reference TRBV5-1 and TRBJ2-2): KAGVTQTPRYLIKTRGQQVTLSCSPISGHRSVSWYQQTPGQGLQFLFEYFSETQRNKGNFPGRFSGRQFSNSRSEMNVSTLELGDSALYLCASSFTRGKNTGELFFGEGSRLTVL.

This chain connects TRBV10-3 to TRBJ1-1; absent DNA, TCRdb's TRBD1 call cannot be checked. Germline loops: CDR1 ENHRY, CDR2 SYGVKD. The CDR3 is 14 amino acids. CDR3 amino acids: CAISGTGKGTEAFF.

The rearrangement uses TRBV3-1 and TRBJ1-2; the TCRdb D gene call, TRBD1, has no DNA to confirm it. CDR3 length equals 15 residues. Looked up from germline, CDR1 is LGHDT and CDR2 is YNNKEL (reference sequence). The CDR3 sequence: CASSHGTGLRYGYTF.

The CDR3 protein is CASSPRQLDGNIQYF. V and J are TRBV18 and TRBJ2-4; TCRdb calls TRBD2, which cannot be checked without DNA. The germline gives CDR1 KGHSH, CDR2 LQKENI. This CDR3 has 15 amino acids.

This chain uses TRBV20-1 with TRBJ2-1; TCRdb designates TRBD2, a call that cannot be tested without DNA. The CDR3 length is 13 residues. Germline assignment: CDR1 DFQATT and CDR2 SNEGSKA (reference sequence). CDR3 amino acids: CSARTSGGRGQFF.

The gene calls are TRBV3-1 and TRBJ1-2. Germline V lookup: CDR1 LGHDT, CDR2 YNNKEL (reference sequence). CDR3 length: 15 residues. The CDR3 sequence is CASSQGSLPGGGYTF. The whole variable domain, remainder taken from reference TRBV3-1 and TRBJ1-2, is DTAVSQTPKYLVTQMGNDKSIKCEQNLGHDTMYWYKQDSKKFLKIMFSYNNKELIINETVPNRFSPKSPDKAHLNLHINSLELGDSAVYFCASSQGSLPGGGYTFGSGTRLTVV.

The J gene is TRBJ1-1, the V gene TRBV7-2; TCRdb outputs TRBD1, but without DNA this stays unchecked. Germline V gene data show CDR1 as SGHTA and CDR2 as FQGNSA. The CDR3 spans 15 residues. This chain's CDR3 is CASSEAGTEVAEAFF.

V gene TRBV20-1 combines with J gene TRBJ2-1; the D call of TRBD2 rests on TCRdb alone, since no DNA is present to check it. Germline CDR1 is DFQATT and CDR2 is SNEGSKA (reference sequence). CDR3 length equals 17 residues. CDR3 protein: CSARDPGGTSGRNEQFF.

V gene TRBV5-1 combines with J gene TRBJ2-2. CDR1 is SGHRS, CDR2 YFSETQ, per germline. This CDR3 spans 12 amino acids. This CDR3 is CASSWDHGELFF.

This rearrangement joins TRBV7-2 to TRBJ1-1; TCRdb selects TRBD1, and the lack of DNA leaves this call unchecked. Germline lookup yields CDR1 SGHTA and CDR2 FQGNSA. The length of the CDR3 is 14 residues. Here the CDR3 reads CASSRGTANTEAFF. The whole variable domain, remainder taken from reference TRBV7-2 and TRBJ1-1, is GAGVSQSPSNKVTEKGKDVELRCDPISGHTALYWYRQSLGQGLEFLIYFQGNSAPDKSGLPSDRFSAERTGGSVSTLTIQRTQQEDSAVYLCASSRGTANTEAFFGQGTRLTVV.

The genes are TRBV18 and TRBJ2-1. The CDR3 has 15 residues. From germline, CDR1 is KGHSH and CDR2 LQKENI. The CDR3 is CASSTGRAKENEQFF.